The clone carrying this TCR beta chain was detected a few times. Its antigen remains unknown. Described time point: blood at routine non-recurrence follow-up after resection. Without sorting, whole RNA was sequenced from tumor, nontumor lung or frozen PBMC. The presence of a unique molecular identifier marked each TCR cDNA molecule. MiXCR, run by TCRdb on the 5' RACE reads, gives a single entry per CDR3 protein. Of around 110,000 distinct CDR3 sequences in the sample, 9% to 15% were seen once. This sample was included in a study of spatial heterogeneity in lung cancer. On the study more broadly: Alpha-chain sequences were detected in numbers that were consistently lower than beta-chain sequences.

The CDR3 spans 15 residues. The V segment lost 4 bases and the J segment 4 bases; nucleotides outside the gene matches: 8. Germline CDR1 and CDR2: LNHDA and SQIVND (reference sequence). The study, taken as a whole, reports: The study found ubiquitous expanded tumor TCRs in blood more at resection than follow-up.

The sample consisted of PBMCs, taken at follow-up. The clonotype was recovered from a male donor with early-stage non-small cell lung cancer. The chain joins TRBV19 to TRBJ2-5, with TRBD1 identical over 8 bases. In DNA, the CDR3 is TGTGCCAGTAGTACCACTCGGACAGGGAGAGAGACCCAGTACTTC. This sequence encodes CASSTTRTGRETQYF.